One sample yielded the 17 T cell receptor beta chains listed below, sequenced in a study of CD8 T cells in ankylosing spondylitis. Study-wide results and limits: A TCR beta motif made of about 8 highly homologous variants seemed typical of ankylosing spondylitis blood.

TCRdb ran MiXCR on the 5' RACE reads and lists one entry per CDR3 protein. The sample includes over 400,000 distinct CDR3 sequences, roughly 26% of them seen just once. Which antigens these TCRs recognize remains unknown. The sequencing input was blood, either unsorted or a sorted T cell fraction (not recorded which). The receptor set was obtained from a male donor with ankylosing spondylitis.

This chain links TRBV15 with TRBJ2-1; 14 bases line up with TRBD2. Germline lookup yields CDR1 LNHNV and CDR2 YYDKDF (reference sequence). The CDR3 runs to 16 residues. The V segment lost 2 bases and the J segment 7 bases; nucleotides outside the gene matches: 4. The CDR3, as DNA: TGTGCCACCAGCAGACCCGGGACTAGCGGGAGTAATGAGCAGTTCTTC. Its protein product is CATSRPGTSGSNEQFF.

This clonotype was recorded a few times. CDR3 amino acids: CASSLGRNLGNEQFF. The CDR3 DNA is TGTGCCAGCAGCCTCGGGCGGAACTTGGGCAATGAGCAGTTCTTC. The V gene is TRBV12-3 or TRBV12-4, the J gene TRBJ2-1; D gene ambiguous. The CDR3 extends over 15 amino acids. The V end was cut by 6 bases, the J end by 6 bases, with 18 bases between.

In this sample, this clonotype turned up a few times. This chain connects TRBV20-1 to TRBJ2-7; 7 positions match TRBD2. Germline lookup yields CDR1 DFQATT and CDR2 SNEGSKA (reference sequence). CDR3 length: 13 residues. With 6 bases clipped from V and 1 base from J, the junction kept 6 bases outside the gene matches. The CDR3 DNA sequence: TGCAGTGCAAAGCGGGGCTTTTCCTACGAGCAGTACTTC. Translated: CSAKRGFSYEQYF.

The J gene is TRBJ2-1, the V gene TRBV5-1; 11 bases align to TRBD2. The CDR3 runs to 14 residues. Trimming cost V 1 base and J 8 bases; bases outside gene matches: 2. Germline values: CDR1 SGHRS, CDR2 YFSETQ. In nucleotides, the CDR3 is TGCGCCAGCAGCTTGACTAGCGGGAGCCATGAGCAGTTCTTC. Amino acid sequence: CASSLTSGSHEQFF.

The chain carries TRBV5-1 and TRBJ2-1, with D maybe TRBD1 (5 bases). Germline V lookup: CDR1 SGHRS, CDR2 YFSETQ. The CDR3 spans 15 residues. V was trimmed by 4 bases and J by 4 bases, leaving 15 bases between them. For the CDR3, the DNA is TGCGCCAGCAGCCCTACAGGCCCAGGGTACAATGAGCAGTTCTTC. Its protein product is CASSPTGPGYNEQFF.

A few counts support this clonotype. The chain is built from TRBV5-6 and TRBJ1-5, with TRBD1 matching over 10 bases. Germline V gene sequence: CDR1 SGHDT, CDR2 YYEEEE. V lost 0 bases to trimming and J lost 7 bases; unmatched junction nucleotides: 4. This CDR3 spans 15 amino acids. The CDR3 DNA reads TGTGCCAGCAGCTTGGGACAGGGGGCCTGGCAGCCCCAGCATTTT. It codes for CASSLGQGAWQPQHF.

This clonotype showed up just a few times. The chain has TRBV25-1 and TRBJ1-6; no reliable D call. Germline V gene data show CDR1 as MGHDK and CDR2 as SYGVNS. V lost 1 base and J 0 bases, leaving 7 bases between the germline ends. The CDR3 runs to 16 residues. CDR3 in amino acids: CASSEFRSSYNSPLHF. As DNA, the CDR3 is TGTGCCAGCAGTGAATTTCGGAGCTCCTATAATTCACCCCTCCACTTT.

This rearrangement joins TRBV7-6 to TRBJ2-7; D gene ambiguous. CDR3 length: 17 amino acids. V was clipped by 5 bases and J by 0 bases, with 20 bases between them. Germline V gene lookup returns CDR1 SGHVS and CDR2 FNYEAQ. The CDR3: CASSPLRTEDISYEQYF. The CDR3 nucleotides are TGTGCCAGCAGCCCCCTACGGACGGAAGACATCTCCTACGAGCAGTACTTC.

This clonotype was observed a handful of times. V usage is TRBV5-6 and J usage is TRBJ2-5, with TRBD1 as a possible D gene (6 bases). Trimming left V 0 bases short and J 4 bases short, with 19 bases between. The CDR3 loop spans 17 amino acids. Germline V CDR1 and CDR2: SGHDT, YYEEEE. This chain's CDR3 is CASSLVGMDSRGETQYF. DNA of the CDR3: TGTGCCAGCAGCTTGGTCGGAATGGACAGCCGAGGAGAGACCCAGTACTTC.

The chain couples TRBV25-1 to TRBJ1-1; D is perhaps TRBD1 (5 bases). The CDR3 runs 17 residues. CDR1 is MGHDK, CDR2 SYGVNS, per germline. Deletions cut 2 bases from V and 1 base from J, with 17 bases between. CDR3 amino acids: CASSEGRGIQGNTEAFF. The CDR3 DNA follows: TGTGCCAGCAGTGAAGGTCGGGGGATCCAGGGGAACACTGAAGCTTTCTTT.

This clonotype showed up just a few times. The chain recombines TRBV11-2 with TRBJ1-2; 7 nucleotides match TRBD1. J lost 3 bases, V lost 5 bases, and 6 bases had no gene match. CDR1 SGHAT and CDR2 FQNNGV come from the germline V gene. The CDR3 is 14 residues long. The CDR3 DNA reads TGTGCCAGCAGCCCCGGGACAGTAGACTATGGCTACACCTTC. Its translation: CASSPGTVDYGYTF. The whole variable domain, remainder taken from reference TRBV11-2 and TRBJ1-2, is EAGVAQSPRYKIIEKRQSVAFWCNPISGHATLYWYQQILGQGPKLLIQFQNNGVVDDSQLPKDRFSAERLKGVDSTLKIQPAKLEDSAVYLCASSPGTVDYGYTFGSGTRLTVV.

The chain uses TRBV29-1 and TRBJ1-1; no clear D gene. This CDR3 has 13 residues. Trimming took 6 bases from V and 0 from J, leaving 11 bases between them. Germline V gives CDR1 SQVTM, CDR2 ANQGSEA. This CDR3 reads CSVAGVMNTEAFF. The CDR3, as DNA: TGCAGCGTAGCCGGGGTAATGAACACTGAAGCTTTCTTT.

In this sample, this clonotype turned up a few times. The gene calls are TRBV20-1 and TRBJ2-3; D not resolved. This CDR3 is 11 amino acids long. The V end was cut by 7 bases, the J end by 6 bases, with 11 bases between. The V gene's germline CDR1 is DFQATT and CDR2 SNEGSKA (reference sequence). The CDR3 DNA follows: TGCAGTGGCGACACCGGCGATACGCAGTATTTT. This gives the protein CSGDTGDTQYF.

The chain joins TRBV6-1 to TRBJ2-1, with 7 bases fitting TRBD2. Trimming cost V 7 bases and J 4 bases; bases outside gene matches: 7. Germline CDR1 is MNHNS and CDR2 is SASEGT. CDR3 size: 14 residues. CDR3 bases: TGTGCCAGCAAGCCTAGCGGCCAATACAATGAGCAGTTCTTC. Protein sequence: CASKPSGQYNEQFF.

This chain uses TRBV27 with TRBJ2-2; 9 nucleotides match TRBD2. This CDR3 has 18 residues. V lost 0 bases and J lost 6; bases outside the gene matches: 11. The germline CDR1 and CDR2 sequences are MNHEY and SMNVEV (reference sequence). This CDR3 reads CASSLSALQREVSGELFF. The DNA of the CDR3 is TGTGCCAGCAGTTTATCGGCCCTACAGCGGGAGGTTTCCGGGGAGCTGTTTTTT.

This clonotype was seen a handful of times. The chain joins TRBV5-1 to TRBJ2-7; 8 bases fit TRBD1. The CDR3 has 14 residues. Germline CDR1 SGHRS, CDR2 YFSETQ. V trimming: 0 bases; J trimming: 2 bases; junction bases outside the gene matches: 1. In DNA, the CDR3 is TGCGCCAGCAGCTTGGGGACAGGGCCCTACGAGCAGTACGTC. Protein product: CASSLGTGPYEQYV.

The CDR3 DNA reads as TGTGCCAGCGGTACCCGGGGTCTGGATCAGCCCCAGCATTTT. This codes for CASGTRGLDQPQHF. The genes are TRBV4-2 and TRBJ1-5; the D is unclear. This CDR3 contains 14 residues. Trimming removed 8 bases from V and 5 bases from J, with 16 bases in between. The germline gives CDR1 LGHNA, CDR2 YNFKEQ.